The entry below gives a single T cell receptor beta chain sequence along with its context. Its antigen is currently unknown. TCRdb re-called the 5' RACE reads with MiXCR, one entry per CDR3 protein. The sample includes around 310,000 distinct CDR3 sequences, roughly 4.3% of them seen just once. The CDR3 has 16 amino acids. The germline V gene encodes CDR1 DFQATT and CDR2 SNEGSKA (reference sequence). V lost 1 base to trimming and J lost 3 bases; unmatched junction nucleotides: 10. The sample originates from a study of T cells after yellow fever vaccination. Whole-study results and caveats: FACS-sorted repertoires might harbor abundant contaminating clonotypes from the bulk population.

The chain has TRBV20-1 and TRBJ2-3; TRBD1 matches at 7 bases. Source: PBMCs, taken 5 days after the yellow fever booster vaccination. The source of this sequence is a man aged 18-30 years who received the YFV17D yellow fever vaccine. Here the CDR3 reads CSARGQGGEGTDTQYF. Written as DNA, the CDR3 is TGCAGTGCTAGAGGACAGGGTGGTGAGGGAACAGATACGCAGTATTTT.